This TCR beta chain was sequenced for a study of CD8 T cells in Susac syndrome. Study results and limitations: In its TCR sequencing and HLA analysis, the study acknowledged that the number of individuals was relatively small.

CD8+ and CD4+ T cells taken from blood had their TCR beta sequenced. FACS enriched CD8+ TEMRA cells, while bulk CD8+ and CD4+ were negatively isolated. The V and J ends lost 0 bases and 6 bases respectively, with 9 bases between them. The CDR3 runs to 13 residues. CDR1 is LNHNV, CDR2 YYDKDF, per germline (reference sequence). With random hexamers, reverse transcription was performed on roughly 0.45 to 1 ug of RNA. The authors amplified TCR beta CDR3 across 54 Vbeta and 13 Jbeta using immunoSEQ multiplex PCR. TCRdb itself ran the immunoSEQ multiplex PCR reads through MiXCR, one entry per CDR3 protein. The table lists over 95,000 distinct CDR3 sequences, 80% to 95% of them singletons. Regarding this clonotype: Its antigen remains unidentified.

The specimen was CD4+ T cells from PBMCs. This clonotype was obtained from a human donor in good health. The chain links TRBV15 to TRBJ2-7; D perhaps matches TRBD2 (5 bases). CDR3 loop: CATSRDREREQYF. DNA of the CDR3: TGTGCCACCAGCAGAGATCGGGAACGCGAGCAGTACTTC.